These T cell receptor beta chains were read from a single sample in a study of T cells in tumors after PD-1 blockade. Repertoires were generated with immunoSEQ multiplex PCR, while TCRdb's copy carries only in-frame clones and drops some. The sample records tens of thousands of clones, 65% to 80% being singletons. The source material was PBMCs, sampled before anti-PD-1 therapy. These receptors all come from a human donor with advanced basal cell or squamous cell carcinoma (not recorded which). CDR3s include the opening cysteine and the closing phenylalanine or tryptophan. Each record gives: V gene, clone size, D gene, J gene, CDR3 protein, CDR3 DNA. A D gene is named only where the DNA matches it firmly. The listing skips clone size in some rows; elsewhere it reads once, few, many or a size class.

v_gene: TRBV5-1
abundance: -
d_gene: -
j_gene: TRBJ1-1
CDR3aa: CASSLIAQAREKSEAFF
CDR3nt: TGCGCCAGCAGCTTGATCGCCCAGGCCAGGGAGAAATCTGAAGCTTTCTTT

v_gene: TRBV27
abundance: -
d_gene: -
j_gene: TRBJ2-7
CDR3aa: CASSLTWGWDRNEQYF
CDR3nt: TGTGCCAGCAGTTTGACGTGGGGGTGGGATAGGAACGAGCAGTACTTC

v_gene: TRBV6-5
abundance: -
d_gene: -
j_gene: TRBJ2-3
CDR3aa: CASGLPDGTGGTQYF
CDR3nt: TGTGCCAGCGGACTTCCCGATGGGACTGGAGGTACGCAGTATTTT

v_gene: TRBV3-1/TRBV3-2
abundance: -
d_gene: -
j_gene: TRBJ2-7
CDR3aa: CASSHDSLEQYF
CDR3nt: TGTGCCAGCAGCCACGACTCACTTGAGCAGTACTTC

v_gene: TRBV7-9
abundance: -
d_gene: -
j_gene: TRBJ1-3
CDR3aa: CASTLWAVVSGNTIYF
CDR3nt: TGTGCCAGCACCCTTTGGGCTGTTGTCTCTGGAAACACCATATATTTT

v_gene: TRBV6-5
abundance: -
d_gene: TRBD1
j_gene: TRBJ1-6
CDR3aa: CASSPGQGNSPLHF
CDR3nt: TGTGCCAGCAGTCCTGGACAGGGGAATTCACCCCTCCACTTT

v_gene: TRBV6-6
abundance: few
d_gene: TRBD1
j_gene: TRBJ2-1
CDR3aa: CASSSQGAGHNEQFF
CDR3nt: TGTGCCAGCAGTTCCCAGGGGGCGGGGCACAATGAGCAGTTCTTC

v_gene: TRBV7-9
abundance: -
d_gene: -
j_gene: TRBJ2-1
CDR3aa: CASSLDPSQGFYNEQFF
CDR3nt: TGTGCCAGCAGCTTAGACCCCTCACAGGGCTTTTACAATGAGCAGTTCTTC

v_gene: TRBV29-1
abundance: -
d_gene: -
j_gene: TRBJ1-1
CDR3aa: CSVVKFRLNTEAFF
CDR3nt: TGCAGCGTTGTTAAGTTCAGACTTAACACTGAAGCTTTCTTT

v_gene: TRBV10-3
abundance: -
d_gene: -
j_gene: TRBJ2-7
CDR3aa: CAISVAESYEQYF
CDR3nt: TGTGCCATCAGTGTCGCGGAGTCCTACGAGCAGTACTTC

v_gene: TRBV6-5
abundance: -
d_gene: -
j_gene: TRBJ2-1
CDR3aa: CASSSVDNEQFF
CDR3nt: TGTGCCAGCAGTTCGGTGGACAATGAGCAGTTCTTC

v_gene: TRBV11-3
abundance: -
d_gene: TRBD1
j_gene: TRBJ2-3
CDR3aa: CASSLRTGGTDTQYF
CDR3nt: TGTGCCAGCAGCTTAAGGACAGGGGGCACAGATACGCAGTATTTT

v_gene: TRBV9
abundance: once
d_gene: TRBD1
j_gene: TRBJ1-2
CDR3aa: CASNRGEIANYGYTF
CDR3nt: TGTGCCAGTAACAGGGGGGAAATTGCTAACTATGGCTACACCTTC

v_gene: TRBV2
abundance: -
d_gene: TRBD1
j_gene: TRBJ2-2
CDR3aa: CASSGGTGGTGELFF
CDR3nt: TGTGCCAGCAGTGGGGGGACAGGGGGAACCGGGGAGCTGTTTTTT

v_gene: TRBV6-5
abundance: -
d_gene: -
j_gene: TRBJ2-3
CDR3aa: CASSSRTVSTDTQYF
CDR3nt: TGTGCCAGCAGTTCACGGACAGTTAGCACAGATACGCAGTATTTT

v_gene: TRBV7-9
abundance: few
d_gene: -
j_gene: TRBJ1-1
CDR3aa: CASSQDGARAFF
CDR3nt: TGTGCCAGCAGCCAGGACGGAGCTCGAGCTTTCTTT

v_gene: TRBV5-6
abundance: -
d_gene: -
j_gene: TRBJ1-1
CDR3aa: CASSPVDSRGQNTEAFF
CDR3nt: TGTGCCAGCAGCCCCGTTGATTCTAGGGGCCAGAACACTGAAGCTTTCTTT

v_gene: TRBV6-5
abundance: -
d_gene: -
j_gene: TRBJ2-1
CDR3aa: CASHRGAHNEQFF
CDR3nt: TGTGCCAGCCATCGGGGGGCTCACAATGAGCAGTTCTTC

v_gene: TRBV6-2/TRBV6-3
abundance: -
d_gene: TRBD2
j_gene: TRBJ2-3
CDR3aa: CASSVLAGGTDTQYF
CDR3nt: TGTGCCAGCAGTGTCCTAGCGGGGGGTACAGATACGCAGTATTTT

v_gene: TRBV5-1
abundance: -
d_gene: -
j_gene: TRBJ2-7
CDR3aa: CARGGGGSSNEQYF
CDR3nt: TGCGCCCGCGGGGGTGGGGGCTCATCTAACGAGCAGTACTTC

v_gene: TRBV7-2
abundance: -
d_gene: TRBD1
j_gene: TRBJ1-3
CDR3aa: CASSQSTQGVGSGNTIYF
CDR3nt: TGTGCCAGCAGCCAGAGCACCCAGGGGGTAGGCTCTGGAAACACCATATATTTT

v_gene: TRBV11-3
abundance: once
d_gene: -
j_gene: TRBJ2-1
CDR3aa: CASSSPRSYNEQFF
CDR3nt: TGTGCCAGCAGCTCTCCCCGCTCCTACAATGAGCAGTTCTTC

v_gene: TRBV18
abundance: -
d_gene: TRBD1
j_gene: TRBJ1-2
CDR3aa: CASSPLPDRDYGYTF
CDR3nt: TGTGCCAGCTCACCACTTCCGGACAGGGACTATGGCTACACCTTC

v_gene: TRBV5-1
abundance: -
d_gene: TRBD2
j_gene: TRBJ2-5
CDR3aa: CASSPRGSGGPETQYF
CDR3nt: TGCGCCAGCAGCCCCCGGGGTAGCGGGGGGCCGGAGACCCAGTACTTC

v_gene: TRBV18
abundance: -
d_gene: TRBD1
j_gene: TRBJ1-6
CDR3aa: CASSTIPRQGPNSPLHF
CDR3nt: TGTGCCAGCTCGACAATCCCCCGACAGGGACCTAATTCACCCCTCCACTTT

v_gene: TRBV5-1
abundance: -
d_gene: TRBD2
j_gene: TRBJ2-2
CDR3aa: CASIWTSGSSGTGELFF
CDR3nt: TGCGCCAGCATCTGGACTAGCGGGAGTTCGGGCACCGGGGAGCTGTTTTTT

v_gene: TRBV29-1
abundance: few
d_gene: -
j_gene: TRBJ1-3
CDR3aa: CSVVPGVGNTIYF
CDR3nt: TGCAGCGTTGTGCCGGGGGTTGGAAACACCATATATTTT

v_gene: TRBV5-6
abundance: -
d_gene: TRBD2
j_gene: TRBJ2-1
CDR3aa: CASHTGLHAYNEQFF
CDR3nt: TGTGCCAGCCATACGGGACTACACGCCTACAATGAGCAGTTCTTC

v_gene: TRBV3-1/TRBV3-2
abundance: -
d_gene: -
j_gene: TRBJ1-1
CDR3aa: CASSQVLQTGEAFF
CDR3nt: TGTGCCAGCAGCCAAGTTTTACAAACAGGTGAAGCTTTCTTT

v_gene: TRBV15
abundance: -
d_gene: TRBD1
j_gene: TRBJ2-1
CDR3aa: CATSRPGQGGREQFF
CDR3nt: TGTGCCACCAGCAGACCGGGACAGGGGGGGCGTGAGCAGTTCTTC

v_gene: TRBV13
abundance: few
d_gene: -
j_gene: TRBJ1-1
CDR3aa: CASRRANTEAFF
CDR3nt: TGTGCCAGCAGAAGGGCGAACACTGAAGCTTTCTTT

v_gene: TRBV19
abundance: -
d_gene: -
j_gene: TRBJ2-3
CDR3aa: CASSRWGSNQRGTDTQYF
CDR3nt: TGTGCCAGTAGTAGATGGGGTTCTAACCAGAGGGGCACAGATACGCAGTATTTT

v_gene: TRBV3-1/TRBV3-2
abundance: -
d_gene: -
j_gene: TRBJ1-1
CDR3aa: CASSPDWGGTEAFF
CDR3nt: TGTGCCAGCAGCCCGGACTGGGGGGGCACTGAAGCTTTCTTT

v_gene: TRBV6-5
abundance: few
d_gene: -
j_gene: TRBJ1-5
CDR3aa: CASMLMGSNQPQHF
CDR3nt: TGTGCCAGCATGTTGATGGGGTCCAATCAGCCCCAGCATTTT

v_gene: TRBV2
abundance: medium-sized
d_gene: TRBD2
j_gene: TRBJ2-7
CDR3aa: CASREAGDGSYEQYF
CDR3nt: TGTGCCAGCAGGGAAGCGGGAGATGGATCCTACGAGCAGTACTTC

v_gene: TRBV20-1
abundance: -
d_gene: TRBD2
j_gene: TRBJ2-3
CDR3aa: CSASTPGTSGHTDTQYF
CDR3nt: TGCAGTGCTAGTACACCCGGGACTAGCGGACACACAGATACGCAGTATTTT

v_gene: TRBV5-4
abundance: -
d_gene: -
j_gene: TRBJ2-1
CDR3aa: CASSILRAGNEQFF
CDR3nt: TGTGCCAGCAGCATACTCCGGGCGGGGAATGAGCAGTTCTTC

v_gene: TRBV29-1
abundance: -
d_gene: TRBD1
j_gene: TRBJ1-1
CDR3aa: CSVDDRGPDGTEAFF
CDR3nt: TGCAGCGTGGATGACAGGGGGCCCGATGGCACTGAAGCTTTCTTT

v_gene: TRBV7-9
abundance: -
d_gene: -
j_gene: TRBJ2-7
CDR3aa: CASSLVGGPYEQYF
CDR3nt: TGTGCCAGCAGCTTAGTAGGGGGACCCTACGAGCAGTACTTC

v_gene: TRBV5-4
abundance: -
d_gene: -
j_gene: TRBJ2-7
CDR3aa: CASSLDSLSYEQYF
CDR3nt: TGTGCCAGCAGCTTGGACAGCTTATCCTACGAGCAGTACTTC

v_gene: TRBV3-1/TRBV3-2
abundance: -
d_gene: TRBD2
j_gene: TRBJ2-5
CDR3aa: CASSQGLAEQETQYF
CDR3nt: TGTGCCAGCAGCCAAGGACTAGCGGAGCAAGAGACCCAGTACTTC

v_gene: TRBV7-3
abundance: -
d_gene: -
j_gene: TRBJ2-7
CDR3aa: CASNETETYYEQYF
CDR3nt: TGTGCCAGCAACGAAACAGAGACCTACTACGAGCAGTACTTC

v_gene: TRBV10-3
abundance: -
d_gene: TRBD2
j_gene: TRBJ2-5
CDR3aa: CAISESGTSGIQETQYF
CDR3nt: TGTGCCATCAGTGAGTCCGGGACTAGCGGAATCCAAGAGACCCAGTACTTC

v_gene: TRBV12-3/TRBV12-4
abundance: -
d_gene: -
j_gene: TRBJ1-3
CDR3aa: CASSWGSGNTIYF
CDR3nt: TGTGCCAGCAGTTGGGGGTCTGGAAACACCATATATTTT

v_gene: TRBV12-3/TRBV12-4
abundance: -
d_gene: -
j_gene: TRBJ2-2
CDR3aa: CASSTNTGELFF
CDR3nt: TGTGCCAGCAGCACAAACACCGGGGAGCTGTTTTTT

v_gene: TRBV10-3
abundance: once
d_gene: TRBD1
j_gene: TRBJ2-2
CDR3aa: CAITEEGAAGTGELFF
CDR3nt: TGTGCCATCACCGAAGAGGGGGCTGCGGGCACCGGGGAGCTGTTTTTT

v_gene: TRBV11-3
abundance: -
d_gene: -
j_gene: TRBJ1-3
CDR3aa: CASSPGGGRTGNTIYF
CDR3nt: TGTGCCAGCAGCCCAGGCGGGGGGCGAACTGGAAACACCATATATTTT

v_gene: TRBV5-1
abundance: -
d_gene: -
j_gene: TRBJ2-3
CDR3aa: CASSSILDGTDTQYF
CDR3nt: TGCGCCAGCAGCTCCATCTTGGATGGGACAGATACGCAGTATTTT

v_gene: TRBV24-1
abundance: -
d_gene: TRBD2
j_gene: TRBJ2-1
CDR3aa: CATSDMTSGDNEQFF
CDR3nt: TGTGCCACCAGTGATATGACTAGCGGGGACAATGAGCAGTTCTTC

v_gene: TRBV5-4
abundance: -
d_gene: TRBD2
j_gene: TRBJ2-3
CDR3aa: CASSLELAGGPRADTQYF
CDR3nt: TGTGCCAGCAGCTTAGAACTAGCGGGAGGGCCAAGGGCAGATACGCAGTATTTT